Sequencing of this TCR beta chain was carried out in a study of metastatic and nonmetastatic thyroid tumors. About the study: For malignant and benign thyroid patients, tumor or nodule tissue and blood were the sources whose repertoires were compared.

TCRdb reprocessed the PCR reads using MiXCR. The profile shows approximately 20,000 clones, around 30% of them singletons. There were no patients who had received any treatment before thyroid surgery. The specimen was tumor tissue. The receptor comes from a female donor with papillary thyroid cancer or a benign thyroid nodule (not recorded which). Some clones in this sample may be carry-over from other donors' samples.

The DNA of the CDR3 is TGTGCCAGCAGCCCTACTGGACAGGGAAGCATTGGCTACACCTTC. This translates into CASSPTGQGSIGYTF. The genes are TRBV5-5 and TRBJ1-2, with 8 bases lining up with TRBD1. Germline V gene data show CDR1 as SGHKS and CDR2 as YYEKEE (reference sequence). The J segment lost 7 bases and the V segment lost 4 bases, leaving 12 bases of the junction unmatched. This CDR3 region has 15 residues.